This T cell receptor (beta chain) was observed in a study of shared clonotypes between healthy human individuals. Turning to the study itself: The cohort comprised a couple of women and a few men. Their ages spanned 18 to 49 years. Overall study results and limits: The donor pool, a small one, limited the genetic and exposure-history diversity represented.

Genomic DNA belonging to each subset was distributed in equal measure over several immunoSEQ plates. Per the original data handling: Filtering differed because ImmunoSEQ produced junction-only sequences that carried no quality scores. TCRdb's table, derived via immunoSEQ multiplex PCR, lists solely in-frame clones and lacks some. The DNA gave D and trimming, while V, J and clone size come from that table. Here the sample spans around 500,000 clones, almost 80% being singletons. The CDR3 spans 16 residues. Germline CDR1 and CDR2: LGHNA and YSLEER. Unmatched junction bases numbered 9, after V lost 0 bases and J lost 5 bases. A note on this clone: Its antigen is still unknown.

Sequenced material: PBMCs. The receptor's source is a woman in her 40s in good health. Some clones in this sample may be carry-over from other donors' samples. This rearrangement joins TRBV4-3 to TRBJ2-7, with 8 bases fitting TRBD1. The CDR3 bases are TGCGCCAGCAGCCAAGATGGGGACAGGTCGTTCGACGAGCAGTACTTC. Amino acids: CASSQDGDRSFDEQYF.